This is a list of T cell receptor beta chains from one sample in a study of cytomegalovirus exposure and HLA in healthy donors. Assay: immunoSEQ multiplex PCR; the TCRdb copy retains only in-frame clones and omits some. This table holds about 100,000 clones, approximately 89% found once. The sequencing sample was made of PBMCs. The receptors shown here come from a man younger than 45 in good health and CMV-seronegative. The CDR3 runs from the conserved cysteine through the conserved F or W. Fields, in order: V gene, D gene, clone size, J gene, CDR3 protein, CDR3 DNA. A D gene is named only where the DNA matches it firmly. The listing skips clone size in some rows; elsewhere it reads once, few, many or a size class.

v_gene: TRBV4-2
d_gene: .
abundance: .
j_gene: TRBJ1-3
CDR3aa: CASSGEGRTRWNTIYF
CDR3nt: TGTGCCAGCAGCGGGGAGGGCAGGACAAGATGGAACACCATATATTTT

v_gene: TRBV28
d_gene: TRBD2
abundance: .
j_gene: TRBJ2-3
CDR3aa: CASSWTSGRTDTQYF
CDR3nt: TGTGCCAGCAGTTGGACTAGCGGGAGGACAGATACGCAGTATTTT

v_gene: TRBV9
d_gene: TRBD1
abundance: .
j_gene: TRBJ2-2
CDR3aa: CASSVNRGKSGELFF
CDR3nt: TGTGCCAGCAGCGTAAACAGGGGAAAGTCCGGGGAGCTGTTTTTT

v_gene: TRBV27
d_gene: .
abundance: .
j_gene: TRBJ2-5
CDR3aa: CASSPPGGLQETQYF
CDR3nt: TGTGCCAGCAGTCCCCCCGGGGGGCTCCAAGAGACCCAGTACTTC

v_gene: TRBV5-5
d_gene: .
abundance: few
j_gene: TRBJ1-2
CDR3aa: CASSFSVDSRTYGYTF
CDR3nt: TGTGCCAGCAGCTTCTCGGTGGACAGCAGGACCTATGGCTACACCTTC

v_gene: TRBV27
d_gene: TRBD1
abundance: few
j_gene: TRBJ1-2
CDR3aa: CASSQTGKRNYGYTF
CDR3nt: TGTGCCAGCAGTCAGACAGGGAAACGTAACTATGGCTACACCTTC

v_gene: TRBV28
d_gene: .
abundance: .
j_gene: TRBJ1-2
CDR3aa: CASSPKVRGYGYTF
CDR3nt: TGTGCCAGCAGTCCGAAGGTCAGGGGATATGGCTACACCTTC

v_gene: TRBV6-5
d_gene: .
abundance: once
j_gene: TRBJ1-1
CDR3aa: CASIGVTAFF
CDR3nt: TGTGCCAGCATCGGGGTAACAGCTTTCTTT

v_gene: TRBV6-6
d_gene: TRBD1
abundance: .
j_gene: TRBJ2-1
CDR3aa: CASSTSGQGQFF
CDR3nt: TGTGCCAGCAGTACCTCGGGACAGGGGCAGTTCTTC

v_gene: TRBV5-6
d_gene: .
abundance: .
j_gene: TRBJ1-5
CDR3aa: CASSRGSNQPQHF
CDR3nt: TGTGCCAGCAGCCGGGGAAGCAATCAGCCCCAGCATTTT

v_gene: TRBV30
d_gene: .
abundance: .
j_gene: TRBJ1-5
CDR3aa: CAWSGGRDPRPQHF
CDR3nt: TGTGCCTGGAGTGGCGGGAGGGACCCTAGGCCCCAGCATTTT

v_gene: TRBV9
d_gene: TRBD2
abundance: .
j_gene: TRBJ2-1
CDR3aa: CASNDLAGGYNEQFF
CDR3nt: TGTGCCAGCAACGATTTAGCGGGAGGGTACAATGAGCAGTTCTTC

v_gene: TRBV7-8
d_gene: TRBD2
abundance: .
j_gene: TRBJ2-7
CDR3aa: CASSQAASGNYEQYF
CDR3nt: TGTGCCAGCAGCCAAGCGGCTAGCGGGAACTACGAGCAGTACTTC

v_gene: TRBV2
d_gene: .
abundance: .
j_gene: TRBJ2-7
CDR3aa: CASSSFRDSEQYF
CDR3nt: TGTGCCAGCAGTTCTTTCAGGGACTCCGAGCAGTACTTC

v_gene: TRBV7-8
d_gene: TRBD2
abundance: .
j_gene: TRBJ2-5
CDR3aa: CASSSGTSGVQETQYF
CDR3nt: TGTGCCAGCAGTTCAGGGACTAGCGGGGTTCAAGAGACCCAGTACTTC

v_gene: TRBV4-2
d_gene: .
abundance: .
j_gene: TRBJ2-1
CDR3aa: CASSQDNYRRRPNSGEQFF
CDR3nt: TGTGCCAGCAGCCAAGATAATTATCGGAGACGCCCCAATTCGGGTGAGCAGTTCTTC

v_gene: TRBV7-2
d_gene: TRBD2
abundance: .
j_gene: TRBJ2-5
CDR3aa: CASSLVASGRVETQYF
CDR3nt: TGTGCCAGCAGCTTAGTGGCTAGCGGGAGGGTAGAGACCCAGTACTTC

v_gene: TRBV2
d_gene: .
abundance: .
j_gene: TRBJ2-6
CDR3aa: CASSESGSGANVLTF
CDR3nt: TGTGCCAGCAGTGAATCAGGGTCTGGGGCCAACGTCCTGACTTTC

v_gene: TRBV19
d_gene: TRBD1
abundance: .
j_gene: TRBJ1-3
CDR3aa: CASKSSGRGPGNTIYF
CDR3nt: TGTGCCAGTAAGTCAAGTGGAAGGGGGCCTGGAAACACCATATATTTT

v_gene: TRBV7-6
d_gene: TRBD2
abundance: .
j_gene: TRBJ2-7
CDR3aa: CASSLGASGPDEQYF
CDR3nt: TGTGCCAGCAGCTTAGGCGCTAGCGGGCCCGACGAGCAGTACTTC

v_gene: TRBV7-2
d_gene: .
abundance: .
j_gene: TRBJ1-4
CDR3aa: CASSSLGFNEKLFF
CDR3nt: TGTGCCAGCAGCTCCCTGGGCTTTAATGAAAAACTGTTTTTT

v_gene: TRBV5-1
d_gene: TRBD1
abundance: .
j_gene: TRBJ1-5
CDR3aa: CASSPDRNQPQHF
CDR3nt: TGCGCCAGCAGCCCGGACAGGAATCAGCCCCAGCATTTT

v_gene: TRBV6-5
d_gene: TRBD2
abundance: .
j_gene: TRBJ2-7
CDR3aa: CASSYSSPSGSLEYF
CDR3nt: TGTGCCAGCAGTTACTCGTCCCCTAGCGGGAGTCTGGAGTACTTC

v_gene: TRBV12-5
d_gene: .
abundance: .
j_gene: TRBJ2-2
CDR3aa: CASAPSGPGELFF
CDR3nt: TGTGCTAGTGCCCCGAGCGGGCCCGGGGAGCTGTTTTTT

v_gene: TRBV7-3
d_gene: TRBD1
abundance: .
j_gene: TRBJ1-2
CDR3aa: CASAVGQGGYGYTF
CDR3nt: TGTGCCAGCGCTGTTGGACAGGGTGGCTATGGCTACACCTTC

v_gene: TRBV6-4
d_gene: .
abundance: .
j_gene: TRBJ1-6
CDR3aa: CASSDRENSPLHF
CDR3nt: TGTGCCAGCAGTGACCGGGAAAATTCACCCCTCCACTTT